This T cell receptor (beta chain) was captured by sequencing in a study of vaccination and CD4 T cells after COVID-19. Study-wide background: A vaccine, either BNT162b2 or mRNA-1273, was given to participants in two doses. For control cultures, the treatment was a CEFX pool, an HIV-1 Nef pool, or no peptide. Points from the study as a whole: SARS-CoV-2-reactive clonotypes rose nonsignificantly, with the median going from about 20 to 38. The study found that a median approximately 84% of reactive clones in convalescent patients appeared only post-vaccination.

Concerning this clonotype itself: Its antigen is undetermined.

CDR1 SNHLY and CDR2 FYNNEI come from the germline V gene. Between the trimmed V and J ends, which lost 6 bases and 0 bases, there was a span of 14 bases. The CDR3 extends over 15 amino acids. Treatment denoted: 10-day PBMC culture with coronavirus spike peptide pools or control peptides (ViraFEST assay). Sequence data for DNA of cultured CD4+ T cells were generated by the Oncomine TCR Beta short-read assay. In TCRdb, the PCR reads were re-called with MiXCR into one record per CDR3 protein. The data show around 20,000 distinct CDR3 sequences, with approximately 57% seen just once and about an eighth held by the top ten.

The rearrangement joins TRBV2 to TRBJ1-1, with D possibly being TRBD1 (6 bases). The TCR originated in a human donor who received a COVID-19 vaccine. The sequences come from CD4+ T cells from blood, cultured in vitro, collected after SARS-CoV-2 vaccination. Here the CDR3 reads CASSPSRGVNTEAFF. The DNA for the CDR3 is TGTGCCAGCAGCCCTTCGAGGGGGGTGAACACTGAAGCTTTCTTT. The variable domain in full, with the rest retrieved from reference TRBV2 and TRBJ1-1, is EPEVTQTPSHQVTQMGQEVILRCVPISNHLYFYWYRQILGQKVEFLVSFYNNEISEKSEIFDDQFSVERPDGSNFTLKIRSTKLEDSAMYFCASSPSRGVNTEAFFGQGTRLTVV.